The 30 T cell receptor beta chains below come from one sample, sequenced in a study of T-cell reconstitution after alpha-beta-depleted transplantation in children (dated by TCRdb to about 2016). This specimen's treatment or condition label, per the study, means: allogeneic hematopoietic cell transplantation with graft depleted of TCRalphabeta T cells and CD19 B cells. Libraries were built with PCR. The data were produced on an Illumina HiSeq 2500. Molecular barcoding was employed in the preparation of TCR libraries, with unique molecular identifiers being used to normalize TCRbeta repertoire quantification. Through fastp at Q25 and MiXCR, TCRdb rebuilt clones from the public reads, retaining in-frame beta chains. CDR3 protein sequences are deduplicated, and each keeps its most common genes and DNA. Within this sample are around 270,000 distinct CDR3 sequences, with around 10% of them counted one time only. The top ten constitute 7.5% of the sample.

The sample here was PBMCs, taken before TCRalphabeta/CD19-depleted stem cell transplant. These receptors were taken from a boy younger than two with acute myeloid leukemia, due to receive a stem cell transplant.

This clonotype appeared many times. The V call is TRBV5-1, the J call TRBJ2-3, with D possibly being TRBD1 (7 bases). This CDR3 is 14 amino acids long. CDR1 SGHRS and CDR2 YFSETQ come from the germline V gene. Trimming took off 4 bases at V and 4 bases at J, with 13 bases between the two ends. CDR3 residues: CASSRRGRSDTQYF. CDR3 bases: TGCGCCAGCAGCCGCAGGGGGAGGTCAGATACGCAGTATTTT.

This clonotype was seen at least ten times. This chain uses TRBV5-6 with TRBJ1-1; D gene uncertain. Germline V gene sequence: CDR1 SGHDT, CDR2 YYEEEE. The CDR3 contains 13 residues. V gave up 2 bases and J gave up 4 bases, with 9 bases separating them. CDR3 bases: TGTGCCAGCAGCTTCTTGTCGCGCACTGAAGCTTTCTTT. It encodes CASSFLSRTEAFF.

The CDR3 region has the DNA TGCAGTGCTAAACCGGGACCCTGGGTGGCAACTAATGAAAAACTGTTTTTT. The encoded protein is CSAKPGPWVATNEKLFF. This chain connects TRBV20-1 to TRBJ1-4; tentative D call: TRBD1 (5 bases). Germline assignment: CDR1 DFQATT and CDR2 SNEGSKA (reference sequence). Trimming shortened V by 4 bases and J by 0 bases, and 18 bases separated the two germline ends. This CDR3 has 17 amino acids.

This clonotype was recorded a few times. This rearrangement joins TRBV25-1 to TRBJ2-7; the D gene is possibly TRBD1 (6 bases). V was clipped by 8 bases and J by 4 bases, with 6 bases between them. Germline V gene data show CDR1 as MGHDK and CDR2 as SYGVNS. The CDR3 is 10 residues long. This CDR3 is CASGQYEQYF. The DNA for the CDR3 is TGTGCCAGCGGACAGTACGAGCAGTACTTC.

This clonotype was counted many times. The junction shows a germline mismatch at one end, possibly a read error. The V gene is TRBV10-3, the J gene TRBJ2-5; a possible D gene is TRBD2 (5 bases). From germline, CDR1 is ENHRY and CDR2 SYGVKD. CDR3 length: 15 amino acids. The CDR3 sequence is CAISEDVGVQETQYF. CDR3 coding DNA: TGTGCCATTAGTGAAGATGTCGGGGTCCAAGAGACCCAGTACTTC.

This clonotype has a count of ten or more. The CDR3, as DNA: TGCAGCGTAAGCCTAGGAGTCTCCTACGAGCAGTACTTC. This gives the protein CSVSLGVSYEQYF. V gene TRBV29-1 combines with J gene TRBJ2-7, with D unresolved. CDR1 and CDR2 (germline): SQVTM, ANQGSEA. The CDR3 consists of 13 residues. V lost 6 bases and J lost 0, with 12 bases in between.

This clonotype has ten or more counts. V is TRBV4-3 and J is TRBJ2-3; 9 bases are shared with TRBD2. Germline-derived CDR1 and CDR2 are LGHNA and YSLEER. The CDR3 has 16 amino acids. J was trimmed by 5 bases and V by 0 bases; bases with no gene match: 6. Here the CDR3 reads CASSQEGRTSVDTQYF. Here the CDR3 DNA reads TGCGCCAGCAGCCAAGAGGGGCGGACTAGCGTAGATACGCAGTATTTT.

This clonotype was recorded at least ten times. V and J are TRBV20-1 and TRBJ2-7; 12 bases are a match to TRBD2. The CDR3 has 14 amino acids. V was pared by 5 bases and J by 3 bases, with 5 bases of the junction left unmatched. From germline, CDR1 is DFQATT and CDR2 SNEGSKA (reference sequence). The CDR3 DNA reads as TGCAGTGCTTGGGCTAGCGGGAGGGTCTACGAGCAGTACTTC. This codes for CSAWASGRVYEQYF.

This clonotype has ten or more counts. The chain recombines TRBV7-2 with TRBJ1-2, with D maybe TRBD1 (6 bases). Germline lookup yields CDR1 SGHTA and CDR2 FQGNSA. This CDR3 has 16 residues. With 1 base removed from V and 8 bases from J, the gap between germline ends came to 20 bases. DNA of the CDR3: TGTGCCAGCAGCTTAGGGTGGGCAGGGGCCGTACTAGGCTACACCTTC. It codes for CASSLGWAGAVLGYTF.

This clonotype was seen repeatedly, ten times or more. V gene TRBV11-2 combines with J gene TRBJ2-1; D is unresolved. The CDR3 has 16 amino acids. CDR1 is SGHAT and CDR2 is FQNNGV in the germline V gene. The V and J ends lost 2 bases and 0 bases respectively, with 11 bases between them. CDR3 coding DNA: TGTGCCAGCAGCTTACTAGGTTCCAGCTCCTACAATGAGCAGTTCTTC. This codes for CASSLLGSSSYNEQFF.

The table lists this clonotype with many counts. The genes are TRBV7-9 and TRBJ2-2; D perhaps matches TRBD1 (6 bases). Trimming took 6 bases from V and 5 from J, leaving 16 bases between them. The germline gives CDR1 SEHNR, CDR2 FQNEAQ (reference sequence). The CDR3 spans 15 residues. The CDR3 nucleotides read TGTGCCAGCAGGACCCGCCAGGGGTTAACCGGGGAGCTGTTTTTT. It translates to CASRTRQGLTGELFF.

The sample holds many counts of this clonotype. V and J are TRBV20-1 and TRBJ1-6; 9 bases match TRBD1. Germline-derived CDR1 and CDR2 are DFQATT and SNEGSKA (reference sequence). V lost 6 bases, J lost 8 bases, and 8 bases stayed unmatched. CDR3 length: 14 amino acids. The CDR3 region is CSAHNRDRDSPLHF. Written as DNA, the CDR3 is TGCAGTGCCCATAACCGGGACAGGGATTCACCCCTCCACTTT.

This clonotype was observed many times. This chain links TRBV19 with TRBJ1-1; 7 bases map to TRBD1. Germline CDR1 and CDR2: LNHDA and SQIVND (reference sequence). Losses at the gene ends were 7 bases for V and 10 bases for J; bases not matched to a gene: 9. The CDR3 runs to 12 residues. Here the CDR3 DNA reads TGTGCCAGTATGACACGACAGGGTGCAGCTTTCTTT. Residues: CASMTRQGAAFF.

This clonotype was seen only a few times. V usage is TRBV4-1 and J usage is TRBJ2-7; D is undetermined. The V gene lost 0 bases and the J gene lost 5 bases, with 5 bases spanning the gap. Per the germline V gene, CDR1 is MGHRA and CDR2 is YSYEKL. CDR3 length: 12 residues. CDR3 amino acids: CASSQDPHEQYF. Here the CDR3 DNA reads TGCGCCAGCAGCCAAGATCCCCACGAGCAGTACTTC.

At least ten counts were recorded for this clonotype. This chain links TRBV5-1 with TRBJ2-1; D possibly corresponds to TRBD1 (7 bases). Germline assignment: CDR1 SGHRS and CDR2 YFSETQ. The CDR3 contains 14 residues. V was cut by 4 bases and J by 2 bases, with 10 bases left in between. The CDR3 DNA reads as TGCGCCAGCAGCGGCGGGACAGCCTACAATGAGCAGTTCTTC. Its translation: CASSGGTAYNEQFF. Filled out from reference TRBV5-1 and TRBJ2-1, the complete variable domain reads KAGVTQTPRYLIKTRGQQVTLSCSPISGHRSVSWYQQTPGQGLQFLFEYFSETQRNKGNFPGRFSGRQFSNSRSEMNVSTLELGDSALYLCASSGGTAYNEQFFGPGTRLTVL.

This clonotype has a count of ten or more. This rearrangement joins TRBV7-2 to TRBJ2-3, with 7 bases that match TRBD1. Germline V lookup: CDR1 SGHTA, CDR2 FQGNSA. The CDR3 runs 17 residues. The J segment lost 8 bases and the V segment lost 5 bases, leaving 19 bases of the junction unmatched. In DNA form, the CDR3 reads TGTGCCAGCAGCCAGCGACAGGGTTTAATTTCAAGGGGTACGCAGTATTTT. Its translation: CASSQRQGLISRGTQYF.

This clonotype was picked up many times. V usage is TRBV10-3 and J usage is TRBJ2-5; TRBD1 matches at 7 bases. Germline V gene data show CDR1 as ENHRY and CDR2 as SYGVKD. Unmatched junction bases numbered 2, after V lost 4 bases and J lost 0 bases. The CDR3 covers 14 residues. Here the CDR3 reads CAISGGQYQETQYF. In DNA, the CDR3 is TGTGCCATCAGTGGGGGACAGTACCAAGAGACCCAGTACTTC.

Only a few counts were recorded for this clonotype. The genes are TRBV5-6 and TRBJ2-4; D is perhaps TRBD2 (7 bases). Germline CDR1 is SGHDT and CDR2 is YYEEEE. The CDR3 consists of 13 residues. V dropped 3 bases and J dropped 13 bases, with 17 bases sitting between them. The CDR3 coding sequence is TGTGCCAGCAGCTACAACCACCGGGGGGCCCAGTACTTC. This encodes CASSYNHRGAQYF.

This clonotype was counted ten times or more. The CDR3 sequence: CASSPAGRGNIQYF. The CDR3 bases are TGTGCCAGCAGCCCAGCGGGGCGGGGAAACATTCAGTACTTC. The chain recombines TRBV6-1 with TRBJ2-4; 7 bases match TRBD2. The V and J ends lost 6 bases and 6 bases, in that order; junction bases with no gene match: 8. This CDR3 comprises 14 residues. Germline V CDR1 and CDR2: MNHNS, SASEGT.

This clonotype was detected many times. The CDR3 sequence: CASSLEGYNQPQHF. For the CDR3, the DNA is TGCGCCAGCAGCTTGGAGGGCTACAATCAGCCCCAGCATTTT. This chain links TRBV5-1 with TRBJ1-5; D uncertain. This CDR3 is built from 14 residues. V lost 0 bases to trimming and J lost 3 bases, with 7 bases between them. CDR1 and CDR2 (germline): SGHRS, YFSETQ.

This clonotype was recorded at least ten times. This chain links TRBV5-1 with TRBJ1-3; 9 nucleotides agree with TRBD1. J lost 3 bases, V lost 4 bases, and 5 bases had no gene match. This CDR3 region has 15 residues. CDR1 SGHRS and CDR2 YFSETQ come from the germline V gene. CDR3 in amino acids: CASSRGQGYGNTIYF. CDR3 coding DNA: TGCGCCAGCAGCCGCGGACAGGGGTATGGAAACACCATATATTTT.

This clonotype was seen at least ten times. This chain connects TRBV28 to TRBJ1-5; perhaps TRBD1 as D (5 bases). Trimming cost V 3 bases and J 6 bases, with 12 bases left between them. Germline V lookup: CDR1 MDHEN, CDR2 SYDVKM. The CDR3 length is 14 residues. The DNA for the CDR3 is TGTGCCAGCAGTTTTTTGGGGGTGGCTCAGCCCCAGCATTTT. It codes for CASSFLGVAQPQHF.

This clonotype showed up many times. The V gene is TRBV7-2, the J gene TRBJ1-2; 8 nucleotides match TRBD1. The CDR3 is 12 residues long. Germline lookup yields CDR1 SGHTA and CDR2 FQGNSA. The ends lost 9 bases at V and 7 bases at J; junction bases unmatched: 7. The CDR3 coding sequence is TGTGCCAGTTCGGACAGGGCCGCTGGCTACACCTTC. Protein: CASSDRAAGYTF.

This clonotype was seen at least ten times. The rearrangement links TRBV4-1 to TRBJ2-2; D call uncertain. Germline V gene data show CDR1 as MGHRA and CDR2 as YSYEKL. With 3 bases removed from V and 4 bases from J, the gap between germline ends came to 12 bases. The CDR3 totals 15 residues. CDR3 in amino acids: CASSHPLGSTGELFF. CDR3 nucleotide sequence: TGCGCCAGCAGCCACCCCCTAGGTAGCACCGGGGAGCTGTTTTTT.

This clonotype was detected many times. This chain uses TRBV28 with TRBJ2-3; D is unclear. In germline, CDR1 is MDHEN, CDR2 SYDVKM. V was cut by 3 bases and J by 6 bases, with 10 bases left in between. The CDR3 length is 13 residues. Written as DNA, the CDR3 is TGTGCCAGCAGTTTTTTCTTTGGGGATACGCAGTATTTT. This translates into CASSFFFGDTQYF.

The chain recombines TRBV6-5 with TRBJ2-7; 7 bases align to TRBD2. The CDR3 has 15 amino acids. CDR1 is MNHEY and CDR2 is SVGAGI in the germline V gene. Unmatched junction bases numbered 7, after V lost 2 bases and J lost 3 bases. The CDR3 is CASSYAGGKGYEQYF. Written as DNA, the CDR3 is TGTGCCAGCAGTTACGCCGGGGGGAAGGGCTACGAGCAGTACTTC.

This clonotype showed up many times. This sequence joins TRBV10-3 and TRBJ2-4; no clear D. Germline V gives CDR1 ENHRY, CDR2 SYGVKD. There are 15 residues in the CDR3. V shed 2 bases and J shed 2 bases, with 10 bases lying between them. The CDR3 loop is CAISEVTGSKNIQYF. The CDR3 DNA reads TGTGCCATCAGTGAGGTTACGGGTTCCAAAAACATTCAGTACTTC.

This clonotype was counted many times. CDR3 nucleotides: TGTGCCAGCAGCTCCCTCCTTGCAACTAATGAAAAACTGTTTTTT. This sequence encodes CASSSLLATNEKLFF. V usage is TRBV11-2 and J usage is TRBJ1-4; no firm D call. The CDR3 length is 15 residues. Germline CDR1 SGHAT, CDR2 FQNNGV. V dropped 4 bases and J dropped 0 bases, with 9 bases sitting between them.

This clonotype appeared many times. The CDR3 DNA follows: TGTGCCAGCAGCTTGGTAGGACTGGTTTTAACCGGGGAGCTGTTTTTT. Amino acid sequence: CASSLVGLVLTGELFF. The chain couples TRBV5-6 to TRBJ2-2, with D perhaps TRBD2 (5 bases). Per the germline V gene, CDR1 is SGHDT and CDR2 is YYEEEE. V dropped 0 bases and J dropped 5 bases, with 14 bases sitting between them. The CDR3 length is 16 residues.

This clonotype was seen many times. This chain joins TRBV6-1 and TRBJ1-4; 9 bases map to TRBD1. Germline CDR1 reads MNHNS; CDR2 reads SASEGT. Unmatched junction bases numbered 6, after V lost 3 bases and J lost 7 bases. This CDR3 is built from 15 residues. In DNA, the CDR3 is TGTGCCAGCAGTGAGACCGGGACAGGGAGTGAAAAACTGTTTTTT. This sequence encodes CASSETGTGSEKLFF.